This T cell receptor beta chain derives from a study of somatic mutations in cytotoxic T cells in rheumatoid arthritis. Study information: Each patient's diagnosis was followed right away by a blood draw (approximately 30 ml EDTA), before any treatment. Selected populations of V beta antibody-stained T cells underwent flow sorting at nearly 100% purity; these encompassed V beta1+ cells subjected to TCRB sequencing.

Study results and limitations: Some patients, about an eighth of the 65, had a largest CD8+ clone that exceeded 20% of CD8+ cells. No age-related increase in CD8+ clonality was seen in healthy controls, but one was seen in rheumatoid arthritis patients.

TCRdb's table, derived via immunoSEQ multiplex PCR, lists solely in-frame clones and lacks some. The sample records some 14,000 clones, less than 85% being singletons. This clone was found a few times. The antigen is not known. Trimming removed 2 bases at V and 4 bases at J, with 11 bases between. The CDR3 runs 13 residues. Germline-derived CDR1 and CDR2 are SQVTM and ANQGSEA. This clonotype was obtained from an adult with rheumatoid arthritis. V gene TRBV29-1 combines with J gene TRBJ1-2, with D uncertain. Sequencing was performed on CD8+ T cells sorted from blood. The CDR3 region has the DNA TGCAGCGTTGAAAAGGGAGAGGGCTATGGCTACACCTTC. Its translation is CSVEKGEGYGYTF.